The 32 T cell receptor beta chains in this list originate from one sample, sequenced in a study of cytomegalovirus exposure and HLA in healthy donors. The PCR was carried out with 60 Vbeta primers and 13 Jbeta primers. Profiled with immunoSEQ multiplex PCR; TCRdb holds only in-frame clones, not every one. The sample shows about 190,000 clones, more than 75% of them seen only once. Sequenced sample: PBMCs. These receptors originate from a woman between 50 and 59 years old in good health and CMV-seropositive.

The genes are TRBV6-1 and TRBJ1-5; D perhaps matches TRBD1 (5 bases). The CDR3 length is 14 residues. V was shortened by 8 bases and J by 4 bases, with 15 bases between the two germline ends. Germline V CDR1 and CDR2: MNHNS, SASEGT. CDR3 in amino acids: CASGAGNGNQPQHF. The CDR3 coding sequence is TGTGCCAGCGGGGCAGGGAATGGTAATCAGCCCCAGCATTTT.

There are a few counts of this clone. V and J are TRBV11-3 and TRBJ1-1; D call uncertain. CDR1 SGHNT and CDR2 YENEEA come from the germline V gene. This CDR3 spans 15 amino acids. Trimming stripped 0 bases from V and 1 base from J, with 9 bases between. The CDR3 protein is CASSLDFVRNTEAFF. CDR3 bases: TGTGCCAGCAGCTTAGATTTCGTCAGGAACACTGAAGCTTTCTTT.

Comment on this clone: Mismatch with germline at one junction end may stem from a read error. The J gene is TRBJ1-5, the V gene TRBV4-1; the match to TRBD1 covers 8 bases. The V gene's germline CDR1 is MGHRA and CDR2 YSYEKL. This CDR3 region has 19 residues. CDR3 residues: CAGSQEMAGGTTRGQPQHF. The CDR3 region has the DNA TGCGCCGGCAGCCAAGAGATGGCAGGGGGCACGACCCGGGGTCAGCCCCAGCATTTT.

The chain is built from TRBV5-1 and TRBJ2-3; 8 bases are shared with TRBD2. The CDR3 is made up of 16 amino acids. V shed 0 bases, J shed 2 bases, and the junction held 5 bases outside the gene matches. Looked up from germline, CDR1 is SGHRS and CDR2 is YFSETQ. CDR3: CASSLARGGFTDTQYF. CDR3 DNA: TGCGCCAGCAGCTTGGCCCGCGGGGGGTTCACAGATACGCAGTATTTT.

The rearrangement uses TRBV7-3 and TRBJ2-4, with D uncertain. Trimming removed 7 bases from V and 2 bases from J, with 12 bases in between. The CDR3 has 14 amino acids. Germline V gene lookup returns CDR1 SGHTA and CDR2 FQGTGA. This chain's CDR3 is CASTGRVTKNIQYF. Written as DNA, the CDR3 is TGTGCCAGCACCGGTCGGGTTACCAAAAACATTCAGTACTTC.

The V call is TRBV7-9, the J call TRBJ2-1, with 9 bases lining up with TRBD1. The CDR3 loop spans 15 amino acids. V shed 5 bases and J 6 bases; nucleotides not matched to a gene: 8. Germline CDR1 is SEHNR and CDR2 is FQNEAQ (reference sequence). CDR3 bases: TGTGCCAGCAGCCTTGGACAGGGGTGGGTCAATGAGCAGTTCTTC. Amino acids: CASSLGQGWVNEQFF.

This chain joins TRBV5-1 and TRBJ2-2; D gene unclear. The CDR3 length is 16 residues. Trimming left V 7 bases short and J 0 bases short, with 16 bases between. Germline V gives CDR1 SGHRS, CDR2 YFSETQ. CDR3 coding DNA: TGCGCCAGCGCGCCTCCGGGTTTGGCGAACACCGGGGAGCTGTTTTTT. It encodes CASAPPGLANTGELFF.

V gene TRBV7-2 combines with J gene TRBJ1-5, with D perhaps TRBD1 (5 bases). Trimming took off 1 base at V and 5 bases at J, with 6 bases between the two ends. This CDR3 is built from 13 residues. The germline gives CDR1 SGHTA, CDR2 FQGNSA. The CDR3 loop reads CASSLGRDQPQHF. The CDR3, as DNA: TGTGCCAGCAGCTTAGGCAGGGATCAGCCCCAGCATTTT.

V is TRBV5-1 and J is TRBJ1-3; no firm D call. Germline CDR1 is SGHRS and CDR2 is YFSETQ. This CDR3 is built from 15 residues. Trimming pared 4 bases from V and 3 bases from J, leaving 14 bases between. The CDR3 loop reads CASSPQSSGGNTIYF. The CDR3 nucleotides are TGCGCCAGCAGCCCCCAATCCAGTGGTGGAAACACCATATATTTT.

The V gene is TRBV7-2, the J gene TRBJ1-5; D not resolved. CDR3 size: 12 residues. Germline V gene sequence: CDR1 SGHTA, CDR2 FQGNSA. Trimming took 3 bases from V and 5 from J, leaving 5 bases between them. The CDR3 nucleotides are TGTGCCAGCAGCTTGCAGGATCAGCCCCAGCATTTT. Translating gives CASSLQDQPQHF.

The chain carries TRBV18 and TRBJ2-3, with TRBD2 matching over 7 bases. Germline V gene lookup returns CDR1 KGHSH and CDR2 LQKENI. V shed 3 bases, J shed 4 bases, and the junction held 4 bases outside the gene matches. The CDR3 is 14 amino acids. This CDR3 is CASSPSAGADTQYF. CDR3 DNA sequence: TGTGCCAGCTCACCGTCCGCGGGGGCAGATACGCAGTATTTT.

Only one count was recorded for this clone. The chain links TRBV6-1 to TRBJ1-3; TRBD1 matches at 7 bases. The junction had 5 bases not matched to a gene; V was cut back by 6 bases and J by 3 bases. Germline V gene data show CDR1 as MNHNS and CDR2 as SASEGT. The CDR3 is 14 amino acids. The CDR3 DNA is TGTGCCAGCAGAAACCGACAGGGTGGAAACACCATATATTTT. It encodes CASRNRQGGNTIYF.

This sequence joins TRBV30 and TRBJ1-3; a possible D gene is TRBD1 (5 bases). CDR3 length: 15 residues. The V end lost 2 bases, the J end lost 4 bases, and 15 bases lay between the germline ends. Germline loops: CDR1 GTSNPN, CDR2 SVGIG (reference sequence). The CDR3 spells CAWSRGAGSGNTIYF. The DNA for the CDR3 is TGTGCCTGGAGTAGGGGTGCAGGGTCAGGAAACACCATATATTTT.

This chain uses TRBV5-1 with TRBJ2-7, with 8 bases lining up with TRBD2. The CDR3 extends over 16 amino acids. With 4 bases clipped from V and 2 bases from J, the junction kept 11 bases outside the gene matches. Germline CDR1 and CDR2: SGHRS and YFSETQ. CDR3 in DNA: TGCGCCAGCAGCCGGGAGGGTAGAGCGGGGGCCTACGAGCAGTACTTC. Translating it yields CASSREGRAGAYEQYF.

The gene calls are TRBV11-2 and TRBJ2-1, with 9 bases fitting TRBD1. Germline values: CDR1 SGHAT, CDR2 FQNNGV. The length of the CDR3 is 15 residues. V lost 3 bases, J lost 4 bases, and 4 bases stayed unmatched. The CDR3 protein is CASSFGQGFYNEQFF. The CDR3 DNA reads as TGTGCCAGCAGCTTCGGACAGGGGTTTTACAATGAGCAGTTCTTC.

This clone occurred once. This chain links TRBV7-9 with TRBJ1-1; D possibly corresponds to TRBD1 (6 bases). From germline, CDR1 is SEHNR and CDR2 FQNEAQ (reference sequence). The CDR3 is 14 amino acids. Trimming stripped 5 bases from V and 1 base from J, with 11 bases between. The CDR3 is CASSRGARNTEAFF. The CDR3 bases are TGTGCCAGCAGCCGGGGGGCGCGGAACACTGAAGCTTTCTTT.

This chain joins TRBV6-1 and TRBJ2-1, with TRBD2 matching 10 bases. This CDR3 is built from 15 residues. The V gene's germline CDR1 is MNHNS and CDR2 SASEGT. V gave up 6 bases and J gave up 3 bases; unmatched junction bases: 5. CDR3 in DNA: TGTGCCAGCAGAAGCGGGGGGGCCTTCTACAATGAGCAGTTCTTC. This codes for CASRSGGAFYNEQFF.

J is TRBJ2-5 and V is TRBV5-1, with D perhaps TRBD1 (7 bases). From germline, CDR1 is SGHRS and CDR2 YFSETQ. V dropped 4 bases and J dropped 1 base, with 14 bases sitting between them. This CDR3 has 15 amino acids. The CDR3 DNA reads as TGCGCCAGCAGCGTCCAGGGGGGTCCCCAAGAGACCCAGTACTTC. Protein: CASSVQGGPQETQYF.

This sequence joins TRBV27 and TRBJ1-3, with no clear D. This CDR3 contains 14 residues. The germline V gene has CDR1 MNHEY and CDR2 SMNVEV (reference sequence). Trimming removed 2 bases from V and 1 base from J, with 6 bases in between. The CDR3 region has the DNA TGTGCCAGCAGTTTAACTATTTCTGGAAACACCATATATTTT. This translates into CASSLTISGNTIYF.

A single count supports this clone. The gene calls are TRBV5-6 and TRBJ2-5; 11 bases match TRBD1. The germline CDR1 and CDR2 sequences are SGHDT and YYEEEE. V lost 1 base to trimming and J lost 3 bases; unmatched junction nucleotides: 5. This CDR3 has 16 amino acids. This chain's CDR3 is CASSLLGTGGKETQYF. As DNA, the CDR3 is TGTGCCAGCAGCTTGCTAGGGACAGGGGGAAAAGAGACCCAGTACTTC.

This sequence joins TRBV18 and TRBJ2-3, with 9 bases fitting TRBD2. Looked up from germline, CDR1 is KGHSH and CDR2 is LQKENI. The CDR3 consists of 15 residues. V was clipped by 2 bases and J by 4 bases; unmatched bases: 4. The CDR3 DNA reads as TGTGCCAGCTCACCAGGCGGGGGGGCAGCAGATACGCAGTATTTT. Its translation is CASSPGGGAADTQYF.

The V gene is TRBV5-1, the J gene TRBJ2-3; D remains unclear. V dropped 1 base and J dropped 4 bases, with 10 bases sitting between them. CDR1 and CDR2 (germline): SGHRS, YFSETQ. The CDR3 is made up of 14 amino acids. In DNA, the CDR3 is TGCGCCAGCAGCTTGTTACTCCTCTCAGATACGCAGTATTTT. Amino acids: CASSLLLLSDTQYF.

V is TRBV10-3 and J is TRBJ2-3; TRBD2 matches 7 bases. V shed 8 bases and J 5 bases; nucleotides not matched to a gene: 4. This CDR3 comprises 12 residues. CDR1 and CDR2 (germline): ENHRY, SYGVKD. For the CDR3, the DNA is TGTGCCATCGGGGAGCGGGAAGATACGCAGTATTTT. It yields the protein CAIGEREDTQYF.

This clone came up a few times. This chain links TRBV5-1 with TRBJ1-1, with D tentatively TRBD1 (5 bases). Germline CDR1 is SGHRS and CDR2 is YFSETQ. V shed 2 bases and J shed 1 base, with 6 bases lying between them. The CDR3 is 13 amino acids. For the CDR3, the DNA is TGCGCCAGCAGCTTCCAGGGGAACACTGAAGCTTTCTTT. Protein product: CASSFQGNTEAFF.

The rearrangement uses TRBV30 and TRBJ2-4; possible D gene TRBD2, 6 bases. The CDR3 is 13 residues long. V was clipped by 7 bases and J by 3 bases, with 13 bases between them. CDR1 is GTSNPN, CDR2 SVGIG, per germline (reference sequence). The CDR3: CAYSGTVKNIQYF. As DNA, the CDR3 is TGTGCCTACTCCGGGACTGTCAAAAACATTCAGTACTTC.

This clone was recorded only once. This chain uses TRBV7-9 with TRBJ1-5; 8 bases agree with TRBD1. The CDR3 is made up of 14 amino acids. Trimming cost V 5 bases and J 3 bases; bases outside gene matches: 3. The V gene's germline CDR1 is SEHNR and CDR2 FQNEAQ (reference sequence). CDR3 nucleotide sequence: TGTGCCAGCAGCGCGGACAGGGACAATCAGCCCCAGCATTTT. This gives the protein CASSADRDNQPQHF.

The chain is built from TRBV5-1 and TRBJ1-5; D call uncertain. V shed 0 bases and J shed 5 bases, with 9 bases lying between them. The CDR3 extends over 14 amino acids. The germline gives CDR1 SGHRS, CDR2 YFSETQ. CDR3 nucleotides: TGCGCCAGCAGCTTGGGAGGGATAGATCAGCCCCAGCATTTT. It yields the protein CASSLGGIDQPQHF.

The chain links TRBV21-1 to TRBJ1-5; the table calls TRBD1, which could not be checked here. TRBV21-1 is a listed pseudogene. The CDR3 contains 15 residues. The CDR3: CASSILRGGGQPQHF. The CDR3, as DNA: TGTGCCAGCAGCATCCTGAGAGGGGGCGGGCAGCCCCAGCATTTT.

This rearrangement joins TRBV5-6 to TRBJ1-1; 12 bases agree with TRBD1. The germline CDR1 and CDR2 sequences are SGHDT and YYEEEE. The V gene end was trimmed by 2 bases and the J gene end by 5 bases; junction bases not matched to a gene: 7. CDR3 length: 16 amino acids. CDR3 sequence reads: CASSLPGQGAGTEAFF. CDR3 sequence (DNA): TGTGCCAGCAGCTTACCGGGACAGGGGGCAGGGACTGAAGCTTTCTTT.

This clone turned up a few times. DNA for the CDR3: TGCAGTGCTAGAGAGGGGACAGAAGCTTTCTTT. It yields the protein CSAREGTEAFF. The rearrangement uses TRBV20-1 and TRBJ1-1, with TRBD1 as a possible D gene (6 bases). Germline V lookup: CDR1 DFQATT, CDR2 SNEGSKA (reference sequence). Deletions cut 0 bases from V and 8 bases from J, with 7 bases between. The CDR3 runs to 11 residues.

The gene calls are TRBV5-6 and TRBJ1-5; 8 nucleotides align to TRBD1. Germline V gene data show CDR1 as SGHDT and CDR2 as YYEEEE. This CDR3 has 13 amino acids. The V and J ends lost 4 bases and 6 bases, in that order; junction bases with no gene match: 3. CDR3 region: CASSRTGGQPQHF. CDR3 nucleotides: TGTGCCAGCAGCCGAACAGGGGGTCAGCCCCAGCATTTT.

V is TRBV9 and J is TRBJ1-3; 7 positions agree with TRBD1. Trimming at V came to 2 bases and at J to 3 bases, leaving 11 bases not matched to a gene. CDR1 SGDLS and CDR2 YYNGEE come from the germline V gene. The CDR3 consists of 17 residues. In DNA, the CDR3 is TGTGCCAGCAGCGTCGGTCTTCAGGGGGAGGTTGGAAACACCATATATTTT. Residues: CASSVGLQGEVGNTIYF.